One T cell receptor beta chain is described in this entry. Antigen unknown. The PCR was carried out with 60 Vbeta primers and 13 Jbeta primers. The table came from immunoSEQ multiplex PCR; TCRdb's copy has only in-frame clones and leaves some out. The table lists about 95,000 clones, just over 70% of them singletons, with about 7.7% in the top ten. From germline, CDR1 is SEHNR and CDR2 FQNEAQ (reference sequence). V dropped 1 base and J dropped 2 bases, with 11 bases sitting between them. There are 15 residues in the CDR3. This sample was taken from a study of cytomegalovirus exposure and HLA in healthy donors. Findings of the study overall: Reportedly, diagnosis of cytomegalovirus status by the classifier showed high specificity and sensitivity. More than 15,000 TCR beta sequences were associated with HLA alleles at 0.05 false discovery rate in a later analysis.

The rearrangement links TRBV7-9 to TRBJ1-2; D call uncertain. This clonotype was obtained from a man in his sixties in good health and CMV-seronegative. Input material: PBMCs. This CDR3 reads CASSLDARVNYGYTF. CDR3 coding DNA: TGTGCCAGCAGCTTAGATGCGAGAGTGAACTATGGCTACACCTTC.